The 5 T cell receptor beta chains in this list originate from one sample, sequenced in a study of Tregs in tolerant kidney transplant recipients. Clones were sequenced by immunoSEQ multiplex PCR, and TCRdb holds only the in-frame ones, with some missing. The top ten hold over 4% of the sample, which has 85,000 to 95,000 clones, more than 80% seen once. Sequencing was carried out using CD8+ T cells from blood. The receptors shown here come from a human donor in good health.

The gene calls are TRBV27 and TRBJ1-1, with D tentatively TRBD1 (5 bases). V lost 3 bases, J lost 1 base, and 9 bases lay in between. Germline assignment: CDR1 MNHEY and CDR2 SMNVEV (reference sequence). This CDR3 is 14 amino acids long. CDR3 residues: CASSLGGTNTEAFF. CDR3 sequence (DNA): TGTGCCAGCAGTTTGGGGGGGACGAACACTGAAGCTTTCTTT.

The chain joins TRBV30 to TRBJ2-7, with 13 bases lining up with TRBD2. The CDR3 has 17 amino acids. Germline loops: CDR1 GTSNPN, CDR2 SVGIG (reference sequence). After removal of 0 bases from V and 0 bases from J, the junction contained 5 bases not matched to a gene. CDR3 region: CAWSVETSGGSSYEQYF. For the CDR3, the DNA is TGTGCCTGGAGTGTAGAGACTAGCGGGGGGAGCTCCTACGAGCAGTACTTC.

The chain couples TRBV19 to TRBJ1-4; D unresolved. The CDR3 has 12 residues. CDR1 is LNHDA, CDR2 SQIVND, per germline (reference sequence). V gave up 7 bases and J gave up 8 bases, with 11 bases separating them. CDR3 region: CASIGKPEKLFF. The CDR3 region has the DNA TGTGCCAGTATTGGGAAGCCGGAAAAACTGTTTTTT.

The chain carries TRBV6-5 and TRBJ2-1, with 7 nucleotides matching TRBD2. V gave up 4 bases and J gave up 2 bases; unmatched junction bases: 2. This CDR3 is built from 14 residues. Germline values: CDR1 MNHEY, CDR2 SVGAGI. The chain's CDR3 is CASSLAGAYNEQFF. The CDR3, as DNA: TGTGCCAGCAGTTTAGCGGGTGCCTACAATGAGCAGTTCTTC.

The chain recombines TRBV9 with TRBJ2-7, with D uncertain. With 0 bases removed from V and 5 bases from J, the gap between germline ends came to 6 bases. This CDR3 contains 12 residues. Germline CDR1 SGDLS, CDR2 YYNGEE. The CDR3 DNA sequence: TGTGCCAGCAGCGTAGCTGGGGACGAGCAGTACTTC. Translated, it gives CASSVAGDEQYF.